A selection of T cell receptor beta chains follows, all from one sample in a study of patients and donors after allogeneic stem cell transplantation. Each CDR3 protein gets one entry after TCRdb re-called the RT-PCR reads with MiXCR. The sample has about 150,000 distinct CDR3 sequences; approximately 22% are singletons. The sequencing input was blood, either unsorted or a sorted T cell fraction (not recorded which). The source of these receptors is a human donor who was either an allogeneic HSCT recipient or a stem cell or donor lymphocyte infusion donor (not recorded which). It is not recorded whose cells these are; they may come from a transplant donor. CDR3s include the opening cysteine and the closing phenylalanine or tryptophan. Fields, in order: D gene, V gene, J gene, CDR3 protein. The D gene is left open where the match is weak.

D: TRBD2; V: TRBV12-3/TRBV12-4; J: TRBJ2-4; CDR3: CASSLIAGGLGKNIQYF
D: NA; V: TRBV5-1; J: TRBJ2-3; CDR3: CASSFLVLATDTQYF
D: NA; V: TRBV20-1; J: TRBJ1-2; CDR3: CSARDPGRAQMDGYTF
D: TRBD1; V: TRBV29-1; J: TRBJ1-2; CDR3: CSVMTGTGGYTF
D: NA; V: TRBV10-3; J: TRBJ1-1; CDR3: CAISEETLNTEAFF
D: NA; V: TRBV10-3; J: TRBJ1-1; CDR3: CAISDSGRMNTEAFF
D: TRBD1; V: TRBV6-6; J: TRBJ1-2; CDR3: CASTSDRGVGYTF
D: TRBD1; V: TRBV13; J: TRBJ2-7; CDR3: CASRRQGAGFLYEQYF
D: NA; V: TRBV9; J: TRBJ1-6; CDR3: CASSVAWQAAFPLHF
D: NA; V: TRBV24-1; J: TRBJ2-3; CDR3: CATSDLQGEAEDTQYF
D: TRBD1; V: TRBV20-1; J: TRBJ1-4; CDR3: CSAGLTGENEKLFF
D: NA; V: TRBV5-1; J: TRBJ1-5; CDR3: CASSPWGPTDSNQPQHF
D: NA; V: TRBV7-6; J: TRBJ1-2; CDR3: CASSLTKSNYGYTF
D: TRBD1; V: TRBV29-1; J: TRBJ2-7; CDR3: CSVEDPSWDRGSYEQYF
D: NA; V: TRBV5-6; J: TRBJ2-1; CDR3: CASSLLGPFSEQFF
D: NA; V: TRBV3-1; J: TRBJ1-1; CDR3: CASSWRSKNTEAFF
D: NA; V: TRBV11-2; J: TRBJ2-1; CDR3: CASSLGTVLSSYNEQFF
D: NA; V: TRBV12-3/TRBV12-4; J: TRBJ2-3; CDR3: CASSLVGRGVGDTQYF
D: NA; V: TRBV24-1; J: TRBJ1-1; CDR3: CATSDPGGAEAFF
D: NA; V: TRBV11-2; J: TRBJ1-2; CDR3: CASSSLTGLYGYTF
D: TRBD2; V: TRBV7-3; J: TRBJ2-1; CDR3: CASSSQRGAENEQFF
D: NA; V: TRBV27; J: TRBJ1-1; CDR3: CASSLINPGPNTEAFF
D: NA; V: TRBV27; J: TRBJ2-2; CDR3: CASSFRAGVPGELFF
D: NA; V: TRBV19; J: TRBJ2-7; CDR3: CASSIWVEGSYEQYF
D: NA; V: TRBV12-3/TRBV12-4; J: TRBJ1-2; CDR3: CASSLSWLGQDYGYTF
D: NA; V: TRBV7-2; J: TRBJ2-4; CDR3: CASSLRTGAWDIQYF
D: NA; V: TRBV24-1; J: TRBJ2-2; CDR3: CATSDLTADNTGELFF
D: TRBD1; V: TRBV5-5; J: TRBJ1-1; CDR3: CASSLGQGRNTEAFF
D: NA; V: TRBV5-1; J: TRBJ2-1; CDR3: CASSSPGHYNEQFF
D: TRBD1; V: TRBV29-1; J: TRBJ1-1; CDR3: CSFTQTGEAEAFF
D: TRBD2; V: TRBV5-6; J: TRBJ2-1; CDR3: CASRDGLAGVGEQFF
D: NA; V: TRBV5-1; J: TRBJ2-5; CDR3: CASSLGRNQETQYF
D: NA; V: TRBV5-1; J: TRBJ1-2; CDR3: CASSPGQCCGYTF
D: NA; V: TRBV29-1; J: TRBJ2-5; CDR3: CSAHRQPQETQYF
D: TRBD1; V: TRBV12-3/TRBV12-4; J: TRBJ2-2; CDR3: CASSRRDRGSGELFF
D: NA; V: TRBV5-1; J: TRBJ1-4; CDR3: CASSLTQRINEKLFF
D: NA; V: TRBV3-1; J: TRBJ2-5; CDR3: CASSQDLREQETQYF
D: NA; V: TRBV12-3/TRBV12-4; J: TRBJ1-2; CDR3: CASSSLGAGYGYTF
D: NA; V: TRBV7-3; J: TRBJ2-6; CDR3: CASSLSGRHYVAGANVLTF